The 8 T cell receptor beta chains listed next were all sequenced from one sample in a study of shared clonotypes between healthy human individuals. Only in-frame clones appear in the TCRdb table, and some are missing; sequencing was by immunoSEQ multiplex PCR. The sample shows about 1 million clones, around 75% of them seen only once. Sample: memory CD4+ T cells sorted from blood. The subset: CD45RA-negative fraction. The receptors stem from a man between 18 and 29 years old in good health.

The V call is TRBV7-8, the J call TRBJ1-4; 11 bases are shared with TRBD1. Germline V gene data show CDR1 as SGHVS and CDR2 as FQNEAQ. The CDR3 has 15 amino acids. With 1 base clipped from V and 8 bases from J, the junction kept 3 bases outside the gene matches. The CDR3 is CASSLEGTGGEKLFF. CDR3 bases: TGTGCCAGCAGCTTAGAGGGGACAGGGGGAGAAAAACTGTTTTTT.

The rearrangement joins TRBV28 to TRBJ1-2; no clear D gene. The V gene's germline CDR1 is MDHEN and CDR2 SYDVKM. There are 15 residues in the CDR3. Trimming took off 3 bases at V and 4 bases at J, with 15 bases between the two ends. In nucleotides, the CDR3 is TGTGCCAGCAGTTTGAGAAGTGGGGAGATCTATGGCTACACCTTC. Protein product: CASSLRSGEIYGYTF.

V is TRBV5-1 and J is TRBJ2-1; tentative D call: TRBD1 (6 bases). Germline V gene sequence: CDR1 SGHRS, CDR2 YFSETQ. This CDR3 contains 16 residues. V was shortened by 2 bases and J by 3 bases, with 15 bases between the two germline ends. The DNA of the CDR3 is TGCGCCAGCAGCTTAAATTGGGCAGGGGTCTACAATGAGCAGTTCTTC. This sequence encodes CASSLNWAGVYNEQFF.

This clone was observed a single time. The chain recombines TRBV4-1 with TRBJ2-7, with TRBD2 matching 10 bases. Germline assignment: CDR1 MGHRA and CDR2 YSYEKL. Trimming at V came to 4 bases and at J to 0 bases, leaving 3 bases not matched to a gene. This CDR3 has 15 amino acids. The CDR3 nucleotides are TGCGCCAGCAGCCGTGGACTAGCGGACTCCTACGAGCAGTACTTC. It yields the protein CASSRGLADSYEQYF.

This chain joins TRBV27 and TRBJ1-1; D not resolved. The V gene lost 4 bases and the J gene lost 6 bases, with 18 bases spanning the gap. The CDR3 covers 15 residues. Looked up from germline, CDR1 is MNHEY and CDR2 is SMNVEV (reference sequence). The CDR3: CASSSQPGLASEAFF. The CDR3 nucleotides read TGTGCCAGCAGTTCCCAGCCGGGTCTTGCATCTGAAGCTTTCTTT.

This chain connects TRBV9 to TRBJ2-1; D is possibly TRBD2 (6 bases). Deletions cut 0 bases from V and 5 bases from J, with 6 bases between. Per germline, CDR1 SGDLS and CDR2 YYNGEE. This CDR3 contains 13 residues. DNA for the CDR3: TGTGCCAGCAGCGTAGGGGGGGACAATGAGCAGTTCTTC. This codes for CASSVGGDNEQFF.

The CDR3 reads CASTKVGGSFHF. The CDR3 DNA is TGTGCCAGCACCAAGGTCGGGGGAAGTTTTCACTTT. The chain links TRBV28 to TRBJ1-6, with a tentative D call TRBD1 (5 bases). CDR3 size: 12 residues. From germline, CDR1 is MDHEN and CDR2 SYDVKM. Trimming cost V 7 bases and J 19 bases, with 20 bases left between them.

The rearrangement links TRBV11-1 to TRBJ2-7, with 9 bases lining up with TRBD1. Germline CDR1 reads SGHAT; CDR2 reads FQDESV (reference sequence). Losses at the gene ends were 5 bases for V and 5 bases for J; bases not matched to a gene: 4. This CDR3 has 13 residues. Written as DNA, the CDR3 is TGTGCCAGCAGCGCCCGGACAGGGGACGAGCAGTACTTC. As protein: CASSARTGDEQYF.